This TCR beta chain stems from a study of blood T cell repertoires in COVID-19. Germline CDR1 and CDR2: SGHTA and FQGNSA. V shed 2 bases and J shed 5 bases, with 15 bases lying between them. The CDR3 is 15 amino acids. Donors were grouped by their self-reported clinical history. In the original analysis: Estimates of nucleated cell counts were drawn from the amplification of reference gene primers. Method: immunoSEQ multiplex PCR; TCRdb's copy keeps in-frame clones and lacks some. Clone size and the V and J calls come from that table; the DNA yielded D and trimming. Of 150,000 or so clones listed, more than 75% were seen once; the top ten hold more than 1%.

The chain is built from TRBV7-2 and TRBJ1-1; no clear D gene. The origin of this receptor is a woman aged 30 to 39 with acute COVID-19. Sequencing used PBMCs or T cells enriched from blood (not recorded which). Written as DNA, the CDR3 is TGTGCCAGCAGCTTACCCCCGGTGGGCGCGACTGAAGCTTTCTTT. Translating gives CASSLPPVGATEAFF.